This paragraph reports one T cell receptor (beta chain). The sample is drawn from a study of blood T cell repertoires in COVID-19. About the research overall: Sources were T cells, B-cell-depleted T cells, or PBMCs; the material itself was cDNA or gDNA.

Participants were aged about 18 to 100 years, lived in under 30 US areas, and enrolled virtually. Cohort placement rested on clinical history that participants reported themselves. Before being deemed recovered, Cohort 3 donors had two negative PCRs, clearance, or symptom resolution. This CDR3 comprises 16 residues. The germline V gene has CDR1 SGHNT and CDR2 YENEEA. The ends lost 5 bases at V and 1 base at J; junction bases unmatched: 7. Profiling relied on immunoSEQ multiplex PCR, and the TCRdb table lists in-frame clones only, not all of them. Among hundreds of thousands of clones, roughly 90% were seen once, and the ten largest hold around 2.5%.

The specimen was PBMCs or T cells enriched from blood (not recorded which). The source is a man aged 60-69 years who had recovered from COVID-19. V gene TRBV11-3 combines with J gene TRBJ2-2; TRBD1 aligns across 7 bases. The CDR3, as DNA: TGTGCCAGCAGCCCTCGACAGGGTAGGAACACCGGGGAGCTGTTTTTT. Amino acids: CASSPRQGRNTGELFF.